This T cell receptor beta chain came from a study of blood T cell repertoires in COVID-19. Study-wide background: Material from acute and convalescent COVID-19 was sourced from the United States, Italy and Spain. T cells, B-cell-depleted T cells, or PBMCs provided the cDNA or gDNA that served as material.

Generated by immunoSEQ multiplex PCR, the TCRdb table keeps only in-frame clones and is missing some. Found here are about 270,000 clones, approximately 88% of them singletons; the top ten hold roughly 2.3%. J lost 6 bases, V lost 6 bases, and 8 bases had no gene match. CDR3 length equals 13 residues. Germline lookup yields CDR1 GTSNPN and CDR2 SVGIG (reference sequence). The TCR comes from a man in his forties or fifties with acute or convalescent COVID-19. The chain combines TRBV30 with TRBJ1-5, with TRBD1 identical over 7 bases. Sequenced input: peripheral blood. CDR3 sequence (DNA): TGTGCCTGTGCCGGGACAGCGGGTCAGCCCCAGCATTTT. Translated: CACAGTAGQPQHF.